Listed below are T cell receptor beta chains from one sample, sequenced in a study of a mutant IDH1 vaccine in newly diagnosed glioma. Their antigens are not known. TCRdb's table, derived via immunoSEQ multiplex PCR, lists solely in-frame clones and lacks some. The sample carries about 56,000 clones, 87% recorded once. The starting material was PBMCs, obtained from a glioma patient whose treatment included an IDH1 peptide vaccine. The origin of the receptors is a man in his forties with glioma. The CDR3 runs from the conserved cysteine through the conserved F or W. D genes are given only for firm matches. Clone size is not always given. Where it is, it says once, few, many or a class for expanded clones.

>TRBD1|TRBV6-6|-|TRBJ1-5
TGTGCCAGCAGCCCTACAGGGGGCGCAGGCAATCAGCCCCAGCATTTT
CASSPTGGAGNQPQHF
>TRBD1|TRBV7-8|-|TRBJ1-2
TGTGCCAGCAGCCGCGGACAGGGGGGCGGCTACACCTTC
CASSRGQGGGYTF
>-|TRBV10-1|-|TRBJ1-4
TGCGCCAGCAAGACCGGGCATGAAAAACTGTTTTTT
CASKTGHEKLFF
>-|TRBV7-2|-|TRBJ1-5
TGTGCCAGCAGCTTGGGGGGGCTAGAGCCCCAGCATTTT
CASSLGGLEPQHF
>-|TRBV5-1|-|TRBJ1-1
TGCGCCAGCAGCTTGAGGGGGACAGAAGCTTTCTTT
CASSLRGTEAFF
>TRBD2|TRBV19|once|TRBJ2-3
TGTGCCAGTAGTATAACTAGCGGGAGAACAGATACGCAGTATTTT
CASSITSGRTDTQYF
>-|TRBV5-8|-|TRBJ2-2
TGTGCCAGCAGCCTTAGACAGGTGTACACCGGGGAGCTGTTTTTT
CASSLRQVYTGELFF
>-|TRBV7-2|-|TRBJ2-5
TGTGCCAGCAGCTTAGGAATGGGTGGAGAGACCCAGTACTTC
CASSLGMGGETQYF
>-|TRBV10-3|-|TRBJ2-1
TGTGCCATCCTAGGGGACAATGAGCAGTTCTTC
CAILGDNEQFF
>TRBD1|TRBV5-1|once|TRBJ1-3
TGCGCCAGCAGCTCTGGGGACAGTCTCACCGGAAACACCATATATTTT
CASSSGDSLTGNTIYF
>-|TRBV29-1|-|TRBJ2-1
TGCAGCTCGCTGGGGGCAGGGTCCGACAATGAGCAGTTCTTC
CSSLGAGSDNEQFF
>-|TRBV5-1|-|TRBJ1-2
TGCGCCAGCAGCTTCTCCGGGGACACACGCTCCGGCTATGGCTACACCTTC
CASSFSGDTRSGYGYTF
>-|TRBV6-6|-|TRBJ2-2
TGTGCCGCACAGAGGAGGGGAAACTCCGGGGAGCTGTTTTTT
CAAQRRGNSGELFF
>-|TRBV5-5|-|TRBJ2-1
TGTGCCAGCTCAACCAGCTTGAGCTCCTACAATGAGCAGTTCTTC
CASSTSLSSYNEQFF
>-|TRBV7-3|-|TRBJ1-2
TGTGCCAGCAGCCGCACGGGGGATAACTATGGCTACACCTTC
CASSRTGDNYGYTF
>-|TRBV5-1|-|TRBJ2-5
TGCGCCAGCAGGGACAGACCCGGCGAGACCCAGTACTTC
CASRDRPGETQYF
>-|TRBV19|-|TRBJ1-5
TGTGCCAGTAAGGACCAGCCCCAGCATTTT
CASKDQPQHF
>-|TRBV7-9|-|TRBJ2-2
TGTGCCAGCAGCTCATACACCGGGGAGCTGTTTTTT
CASSSYTGELFF
>TRBD1|TRBV5-1|-|TRBJ2-7
TGCGCCAGCAGCTCCCGGACAGGGTTCCACGAGCAGTACTTC
CASSSRTGFHEQYF
>-|TRBV18|-|TRBJ2-3
TGTGCCAGCTCACCACCGACAGGAAGCACAGATACGCAGTATTTT
CASSPPTGSTDTQYF
>TRBD1|TRBV7-9|-|TRBJ1-4
TGTGCCAGCAGTTCCCGGGACAGGGGATACGAAAAACTGTTTTTT
CASSSRDRGYEKLFF
>TRBD1|TRBV2|-|TRBJ2-5
TGTGCCAGCAGTAAAGAGGGGAGTAGGACAGGAGAGACCCAGTACTTC
CASSKEGSRTGETQYF
>TRBD1|TRBV6-6|-|TRBJ1-5
TGTGCCAGCAGCCAAGGACAGGGTAGCAATCAGCCCCAGCATTTT
CASSQGQGSNQPQHF
>-|TRBV27|once|TRBJ1-2
TGTGCCAGCAGTTTGATGGGGGAGGGCTATGGCTACACCTTC
CASSLMGEGYGYTF
>-|TRBV11-2|-|TRBJ2-7
TGTGCCAGCAGTCTTCGGCAGGCCTCCTACGAGCAGTACTTC
CASSLRQASYEQYF
>TRBD1|TRBV5-1|few|TRBJ2-5
TGCGCCAGCAGCTTGGGGGACAGTAACCAAGAGACCCAGTACTTC
CASSLGDSNQETQYF
>TRBD1|TRBV19|few|TRBJ2-5
TGTGCCAGTAGTAAGACAGGGGCCGAGACCCAGTACTTC
CASSKTGAETQYF
>-|TRBV19|-|TRBJ2-7
TGTGCCAGTAGTATTCAGGACAACAATTACGAGCAGTACTTC
CASSIQDNNYEQYF
>TRBD1|TRBV2|few|TRBJ2-5
TGTGCCAGCAGTACAGTGACAGGGCCCCAAGAGACCCAGTACTTC
CASSTVTGPQETQYF
>TRBD2|TRBV2|-|TRBJ2-5
TGTGCCAGCAAGGGACTAGCGGGGCCGGCCGAAGAGACCCAGTACTTC
CASKGLAGPAEETQYF
>-|TRBV7-3|-|TRBJ1-1
TGTGCCAGCAGCGCCAGGGGGAACACTGAAGCTTTCTTT
CASSARGNTEAFF
>-|TRBV13|-|TRBJ1-3
TGTGCCAGCAGCCTGCGTTCAGGAAACACCATATATTTT
CASSLRSGNTIYF
>-|TRBV7-9|-|TRBJ2-7
TGTGCCAGCAGCCCCGGAGGGACAGAAGACTACGAGCAGTACTTC
CASSPGGTEDYEQYF
>TRBD1|TRBV7-7|-|TRBJ2-2
TGTGCCAGCAGCTCGGGACAGGGGGACTTCGGGGAGCTGTTTTTT
CASSSGQGDFGELFF
>-|TRBV10-3|-|TRBJ2-5
TGTGCCATCAGTGAGTCGGACGGGGCCCAAGAGACCCAGTACTTC
CAISESDGAQETQYF
>-|TRBV2|-|TRBJ2-1
TGTGCCAGCACCAGACTAAGCTCCTACAATGAGCAGTTCTTC
CASTRLSSYNEQFF
>TRBD2|TRBV2|once|TRBJ2-7
TGTGCCAGCAGTGAGGCTAGCGGGAGCTTCTACGAGCAGTACTTC
CASSEASGSFYEQYF
>TRBD2|TRBV28|-|TRBJ2-7
TGTGCCAGCAGGGTACTAGCGGAGACCTCCGAGCAGTACTTC
CASRVLAETSEQYF
>-|TRBV19|-|TRBJ1-2
TGTGCCAGTAGTATTGGGGACTATGGCTACACCTTC
CASSIGDYGYTF
>-|TRBV6-5|-|TRBJ1-5
TGTGCCAGCAGTCGCCTCAGAGACGATCAGCCCCAGCATTTT
CASSRLRDDQPQHF
>-|TRBV18|-|TRBJ1-4
TGTGCCAGCTCACAGACGCGTTCAACTAATGAAAAACTGTTTTTT
CASSQTRSTNEKLFF
>-|TRBV15|-|TRBJ2-7
TGTGCCACCAGCAGTGATAGGATCCACGAGCAGTACTTC
CATSSDRIHEQYF
>-|TRBV4-3|-|TRBJ1-1
TGCGCCAGCAGCCAAGCAGGGACAAGGGAAGCTTTCTTT
CASSQAGTREAFF
>-|TRBV6-5|-|TRBJ2-1
TGTGCCAGCAGCGACCGTAATGAGCAGTTCTTC
CASSDRNEQFF
>-|TRBV25-1|few|TRBJ1-2
TGTGCCAGCAGTCAAAAACAGAACTATGGCTACACCTTC
CASSQKQNYGYTF
>TRBD2|TRBV7-8|-|TRBJ2-5
TGTGCCAGCAGCGCGATCTCAGGGTCGCTAGCGGGGAACCAAGAGACCCAGTACTTC
CASSAISGSLAGNQETQYF
>-|TRBV7-8|-|TRBJ2-6
TGTGCCAGCACCCTCACCCGAGGACGGGCCTCGAGCTCTGGGGCCAACGTCCTGACTTTC
CASTLTRGRASSSGANVLTF
>TRBD2|TRBV27|once|TRBJ2-7
TGTGCCAGCAGTTATAGCGGGAGCTCCTACGAGCAGTACTTC
CASSYSGSSYEQYF
>-|TRBV10-3|once|TRBJ1-5
TGTGCCATCAGCAACCGCGGGACAACCCATCAGCCCCAGCATTTT
CAISNRGTTHQPQHF
>TRBD2|TRBV14|-|TRBJ2-7
TGTGCCAGCAGCCACGGACTAGCGGTAGTCCACGAGCAGTACTTC
CASSHGLAVVHEQYF
>-|TRBV6-6|-|TRBJ2-7
TGTGCCAGCAGTTACTCGAAGGCCTACGAGCAGTACTTC
CASSYSKAYEQYF
>-|TRBV5-6|-|TRBJ1-2
TGTGCCAGCAGCCGGGAGAGGGCCTATGGCTACACCTTC
CASSRERAYGYTF
>TRBD2|TRBV7-3|-|TRBJ2-5
TGTGCCAGCAGCTTAACTAGCGGGAGGTCGGAGACCCAGTACTTC
CASSLTSGRSETQYF
>-|TRBV19|-|TRBJ1-1
TGTGCCAGTAGTAAGGCAGGTAAGAACACTGAAGCTTTCTTT
CASSKAGKNTEAFF